This T cell receptor beta chain derives from a study of blood T cell repertoires in COVID-19. The protocol was immunoSEQ multiplex PCR, while the TCRdb copy is restricted to in-frame clones and leaves out a portion. The sample consists of 200,000 to 300,000 clones, 80% to 95% of them appearing once. This CDR3 is built from 13 residues. Germline V gene sequence: CDR1 SGHNT, CDR2 YENEEA. V shed 3 bases and J shed 2 bases, with 5 bases lying between them. This clonotype was sampled from a person in their late teens or twenties with COVID-19, enrolled during active disease. The chain recombines TRBV11-3 with TRBJ1-3; D is unresolved. Sequenced: peripheral blood. CDR3 amino acids: CASSLGAGNTIYF. The CDR3 coding sequence is TGTGCCAGCAGCTTGGGCGCTGGAAACACCATATATTTT.